This T cell receptor beta chain was sequenced for a study of shared clonotypes between healthy human individuals. Method: immunoSEQ multiplex PCR; TCRdb's copy keeps in-frame clones and lacks some. The sample has hundreds of thousands of clones, around 77% seen once. The sequence derives from a woman between 40 and 55 years old in good health. Some clones in this sample may be carry-over from other donors' samples. The sequenced material came from PBMCs.

The CDR3 nucleotides are TGTGCCTGGAGTTTATGGGGAGGCGGAGAAGCTTTCTTT. This translates into CAWSLWGGGEAFF. The chain links TRBV30 to TRBJ1-1; D not certain. Germline V gene lookup returns CDR1 GTSNPN and CDR2 SVGIG (reference sequence). CDR3 length: 13 residues. Between the trimmed V and J ends, which lost 2 bases and 8 bases, there was a span of 15 bases.